The 30 T cell receptor beta chains below were found in one sample sequenced in a study of chemoradiotherapy in HPV16-positive cancers. The assay was immunoSEQ multiplex PCR, and TCRdb's table has in-frame clones only and misses some. The sample includes about 20,000 clones, 73% seen only once; the top ten take roughly 2.6%. The specimen was taken from a patient who underwent chemoradiotherapy. Every receptor here comes from a human donor with HPV-associated anogenital cancer.

This clone was detected once. The chain is built from TRBV4-2 and TRBJ2-4; the D is unclear. The V and J ends lost 0 bases and 1 base respectively, with 7 bases between them. CDR1 is LGHNA and CDR2 is YNFKEQ in the germline V gene. This CDR3 is 15 amino acids long. The CDR3 DNA follows: TGTGCCAGCAGCCAAGATCTCAGGGCCAAAAACATTCAGTACTTC. Encoded protein: CASSQDLRAKNIQYF.

This clone was detected once. The chain couples TRBV5-1 to TRBJ2-3; TRBD1 is a possible D gene (5 bases). With 0 bases removed from V and 2 bases from J, the gap between germline ends came to 10 bases. The germline gives CDR1 SGHRS, CDR2 YFSETQ. The CDR3 has 15 residues. CDR3 in amino acids: CASSLAQTVTDTQYF. In nucleotides, the CDR3 is TGCGCCAGCAGCTTGGCTCAGACAGTCACAGATACGCAGTATTTT.

The J gene is TRBJ1-4, the V gene TRBV28, with 9 bases fitting TRBD1. The CDR3 has 14 amino acids. V shed 5 bases and J 6 bases; nucleotides not matched to a gene: 4. CDR1 and CDR2 from the germline V gene are MDHEN and SYDVKM. The CDR3 coding sequence is TGTGCCAGCAGTGACCGGGACAGGGATGAAAAACTGTTTTTT. Its translation: CASSDRDRDEKLFF.

The genes are TRBV6-6 and TRBJ1-5, with D unclear. Germline V lookup: CDR1 MNHNY, CDR2 SVGAGI (reference sequence). With 2 bases removed from V and 0 bases from J, the gap between germline ends came to 5 bases. The length of the CDR3 is 14 residues. The CDR3: CASSYRNSNQPQHF. The CDR3 DNA reads as TGTGCCAGCAGTTACCGGAATAGCAATCAGCCCCAGCATTTT.

The V call is TRBV29-1, the J call TRBJ2-3; a weak D match, TRBD1 (5 bases). Germline values: CDR1 SQVTM, CDR2 ANQGSEA. This CDR3 comprises 12 residues. Trimming stripped 7 bases from V and 6 bases from J, with 14 bases between. The CDR3 nucleotides are TGCAGCGCCGACTCTTCAGGGGATACGCAGTATTTT. It encodes CSADSSGDTQYF.

This clone was seen a few times. V is TRBV7-8 and J is TRBJ1-6; D is ambiguous. Deletions cut 5 bases from V and 4 bases from J, with 12 bases between. Germline CDR1 is SGHVS and CDR2 is FQNEAQ. This CDR3 comprises 15 residues. CDR3 protein: CASSPEGLYNSPLHF. DNA for the CDR3: TGTGCCAGCAGCCCTGAAGGCCTTTATAATTCACCCCTCCACTTT.

This rearrangement joins TRBV28 to TRBJ1-5; D uncertain. Germline CDR1 is MDHEN and CDR2 is SYDVKM. CDR3 size: 15 residues. V lost 4 bases and J lost 3, with 13 bases in between. The CDR3 spells CASSSTKRYNQPQHF. In DNA form, the CDR3 reads TGTGCCAGCAGTTCGACAAAACGCTACAATCAGCCCCAGCATTTT. The full variable domain, with the rest looked up from reference TRBV28 and TRBJ1-5, is DVKVTQSSRYLVKRTGEKVFLECVQDMDHENMFWYRQDPGLGLRLIYFSYDVKMKEKGDIPEGYSVSREKKERFSLILESASTNQTSMYLCASSSTKRYNQPQHFGDGTRLSIL.

The chain employs TRBV11-3 and TRBJ1-1, with D possibly being TRBD1 (5 bases). The ends were cut back, 4 bases at V and 1 base at J, with 10 bases in the middle. This CDR3 contains 14 residues. Germline loops: CDR1 SGHNT, CDR2 YENEEA. The CDR3 coding sequence is TGTGCCAGCAGCTCCTGGGGGGGGAACACTGAAGCTTTCTTT. Translation gives CASSSWGGNTEAFF.

The chain joins TRBV7-9 to TRBJ1-5; D may be TRBD1 (6 bases). Germline CDR1 SEHNR, CDR2 FQNEAQ (reference sequence). The CDR3 length is 15 residues. Between the trimmed V and J ends, which lost 3 bases and 2 bases, there was a span of 11 bases. CDR3 coding DNA: TGTGCCAGCAGCTTGAGCGGGGGCGGCAATCAGCCCCAGCATTTT. Amino acid sequence: CASSLSGGGNQPQHF.

This clone was observed a single time. This rearrangement joins TRBV19 to TRBJ2-1; TRBD2 matches 12 bases. This CDR3 has 14 amino acids. Germline V gene lookup returns CDR1 LNHDA and CDR2 SQIVND (reference sequence). The V and J ends lost 2 bases and 9 bases, in that order; junction bases with no gene match: 2. The chain's CDR3 is CASSILAGGTEQFF. The DNA of the CDR3 is TGTGCCAGTAGTATACTAGCGGGAGGGACTGAGCAGTTCTTC.

This chain connects TRBV7-9 to TRBJ2-1; no firm D call. V was cut by 1 base and J by 5 bases, with 9 bases left in between. The CDR3 covers 14 residues. CDR1 and CDR2 from the germline V gene are SEHNR and FQNEAQ (reference sequence). The CDR3 DNA sequence: TGTGCCAGCAGCTTAGTAAACAACAACAATGAGCAGTTCTTC. Translation gives CASSLVNNNNEQFF.

The V call is TRBV19, the J call TRBJ2-7; D is uncertain. CDR1 is LNHDA, CDR2 SQIVND, per germline (reference sequence). The germline V and J ends were trimmed by 4 bases and 5 bases, with 15 bases remaining between them. This CDR3 region has 14 residues. This chain's CDR3 is CASSSPARGNEQYF. The CDR3 coding sequence is TGTGCCAGTAGTAGCCCAGCCCGTGGGAACGAGCAGTACTTC.

With regard to this clone: Within the sample, other DNA sequences also encode this same CDR3. V and J are TRBV29-1 and TRBJ2-5; D is unclear. This CDR3 region has 12 residues. With 2 bases removed from V and 5 bases from J, the gap between germline ends came to 9 bases. CDR1 SQVTM and CDR2 ANQGSEA come from the germline V gene. The CDR3 loop reads CSVEQGLETQYF. The CDR3 DNA reads TGCAGCGTTGAACAAGGCCTGGAGACCCAGTACTTC. Looking up the rest from reference TRBV29-1 and TRBJ2-5 gives the full variable domain: SAVISQKPSRDICQRGTSLTIQCQVDSQVTMMFWYRQQPGQSLTLIATANQGSEATYESGFVIDKFPISRPNLTFSTLTVSNMSPEDSSIYLCSVEQGLETQYFGPGTRLLVL.

The chain couples TRBV6-1 to TRBJ1-6; 9 bases fit TRBD1. Germline V gives CDR1 MNHNS, CDR2 SASEGT. J gave up 9 bases and V 1 base, and 4 bases lay outside the gene matches. The CDR3 extends over 15 amino acids. CDR3 coding DNA: TGTGCCAGCAGTGAAGGGGACAGGGTGACTTCACCCCTCCACTTT. As protein: CASSEGDRVTSPLHF.

J is TRBJ1-5 and V is TRBV7-2; a possible D gene is TRBD1 (5 bases). The CDR3 sequence is 15 residues long. Per the germline V gene, CDR1 is SGHTA and CDR2 is FQGNSA. Trimming took off 4 bases at V and 3 bases at J, with 13 bases between the two ends. CDR3 region: CASSSPRDYNQPQHF. The CDR3 nucleotides are TGTGCCAGCAGCTCGCCCCGGGACTACAATCAGCCCCAGCATTTT. The full variable domain, in which reference TRBV7-2 and TRBJ1-5 provide the parts outside the CDR3, is GAGVSQSPSNKVTEKGKDVELRCDPISGHTALYWYRQSLGQGLEFLIYFQGNSAPDKSGLPSDRFSAERTGGSVSTLTIQRTQQEDSAVYLCASSSPRDYNQPQHFGDGTRLSIL.

In nucleotides, the CDR3 is TGTGCCAGTAGTCCGTACCAGGGTGGCGGCTACACCTTC. This encodes CASSPYQGGGYTF. The rearrangement links TRBV19 to TRBJ1-2; D is perhaps TRBD1 (5 bases). V was cut by 5 bases and J by 8 bases, with 15 bases left in between. This CDR3 spans 13 amino acids. CDR1 and CDR2 from the germline V gene are LNHDA and SQIVND (reference sequence). Full variable domain (outside the CDR3, taken from reference TRBV19 and TRBJ1-2): DGGITQSPKYLFRKEGQNVTLSCEQNLNHDAMYWYRQDPGQGLRLIYYSQIVNDFQKGDIAEGYSVSREKKESFPLTVTSAQKNPTAFYLCASSPYQGGGYTFGSGTRLTVV.

The chain's CDR3 is CASSQDTKFGGSGNTIYF. The CDR3 DNA follows: TGCGCCAGCAGCCAAGATACGAAATTCGGGGGCTCTGGAAACACCATATATTTT. The gene calls are TRBV4-1 and TRBJ1-3, with D perhaps TRBD1 (5 bases). Germline values: CDR1 MGHRA, CDR2 YSYEKL. V was trimmed by 0 bases and J by 0 bases, leaving 15 bases between them. The CDR3 contains 18 residues.

The chain has TRBV4-2 and TRBJ2-7; possibly TRBD1 for D (6 bases). Trimming shortened V by 0 bases and J by 4 bases, and 19 bases separated the two germline ends. The CDR3 sequence is 17 residues long. Germline CDR1 LGHNA, CDR2 YNFKEQ. CDR3 in amino acids: CASSQDFRGHRRYEQYF. In DNA, the CDR3 is TGTGCCAGCAGCCAAGATTTTCGGGGACACCGGCGGTACGAGCAGTACTTC.

The rearrangement uses TRBV4-3 and TRBJ1-2; D is perhaps TRBD1 (5 bases). The CDR3 has 19 residues. Deletions cut 0 bases from V and 0 bases from J, with 20 bases between. Germline values: CDR1 LGHNA, CDR2 YSLEER. DNA for the CDR3: TGCGCCAGCAGCCAAGATCGGACAAAATTTAACCTAGCTAACTATGGCTACACCTTC. Protein product: CASSQDRTKFNLANYGYTF.

This chain uses TRBV5-1 with TRBJ2-5; no clear D. This CDR3 has 11 residues. With 0 bases removed from V and 3 bases from J, the gap between germline ends came to 0 bases. Germline V gene lookup returns CDR1 SGHRS and CDR2 YFSETQ. In DNA form, the CDR3 reads TGCGCCAGCAGCTTGGAAGAGACCCAGTACTTC. As protein: CASSLEETQYF.

The rearrangement joins TRBV30 to TRBJ1-1; tentative D call: TRBD1 (5 bases). The CDR3 is 12 residues long. Germline CDR1 is GTSNPN and CDR2 is SVGIG (reference sequence). With 3 bases removed from V and 7 bases from J, the gap between germline ends came to 12 bases. CDR3 DNA: TGTGCCTGGAGACTTGACAGTGGTGAAGCTTTCTTT. This gives the protein CAWRLDSGEAFF.

CDR3 protein: CASSLGDRGGNQPQHF. CDR3 nucleotides: TGTGCCAGCAGCCTAGGCGACAGGGGAGGCAATCAGCCCCAGCATTTT. The V call is TRBV4-2, the J call TRBJ1-5; 8 nucleotides align to TRBD1. This CDR3 region has 16 residues. Trimming cost V 4 bases and J 2 bases; bases outside gene matches: 7. Germline-derived CDR1 and CDR2 are LGHNA and YNFKEQ.

The chain has TRBV7-3 and TRBJ2-3; 7 nucleotides agree with TRBD2. Germline V gene sequence: CDR1 SGHTA, CDR2 FQGTGA. V gave up 2 bases and J gave up 6 bases; unmatched junction bases: 14. The CDR3 has 17 amino acids. Written as DNA, the CDR3 is TGTGCCAGCAGCTTATGGTCCAGCGGGACGGGGTCGGATACGCAGTATTTT. This codes for CASSLWSSGTGSDTQYF.

The count of this clone is one. This rearrangement joins TRBV19 to TRBJ2-1; 15 positions agree with TRBD2. CDR3 length: 16 amino acids. Trimming took 2 bases from V and 6 from J; bases not matched to a gene: 2. Germline CDR1 and CDR2: LNHDA and SQIVND (reference sequence). The CDR3 DNA reads TGTGCCAGTAGTATAACGGGACTAGCGGGGGGCAATGAGCAGTTCTTC. This sequence encodes CASSITGLAGGNEQFF.

This rearrangement joins TRBV30 to TRBJ1-1; D is unresolved. V was trimmed by 0 bases and J by 1 base, leaving 6 bases between them. The CDR3 contains 13 residues. Germline CDR1 is GTSNPN and CDR2 is SVGIG (reference sequence). The CDR3 loop is CAWSVARNTEAFF. CDR3 in DNA: TGTGCCTGGAGTGTCGCTCGGAACACTGAAGCTTTCTTT.

V usage is TRBV19 and J usage is TRBJ1-5, with 9 bases matching TRBD1. CDR1 LNHDA and CDR2 SQIVND come from the germline V gene (reference sequence). CDR3 length: 15 amino acids. Losses at the gene ends were 10 bases for V and 11 bases for J; bases not matched to a gene: 18. CDR3 sequence: CATSMRTGAAEAQHF. The CDR3 DNA reads TGTGCCACTTCGATGAGGACAGGGGCCGCAGAGGCCCAGCATTTT.

The J gene is TRBJ2-1, the V gene TRBV19; 12 bases map to TRBD2. The CDR3 covers 15 residues. Germline V gene data show CDR1 as LNHDA and CDR2 as SQIVND (reference sequence). The V gene end was trimmed by 4 bases and the J gene end by 9 bases; junction bases not matched to a gene: 7. CDR3 in amino acids: CASSTLGTSGREQFF. The CDR3 bases are TGTGCCAGTAGTACGTTGGGGACTAGCGGGCGTGAGCAGTTCTTC.

The V and J genes are TRBV30 and TRBJ1-1; 7 positions match TRBD1. V lost 1 base and J lost 5; bases outside the gene matches: 4. This CDR3 comprises 13 residues. The germline V gene encodes CDR1 GTSNPN and CDR2 SVGIG (reference sequence). The CDR3 spells CAWSGQGYTEAFF. CDR3 coding DNA: TGTGCCTGGAGTGGACAGGGTTATACTGAAGCTTTCTTT.

The chain is built from TRBV29-1 and TRBJ2-7; D remains unclear. This CDR3 has 12 residues. Germline V gives CDR1 SQVTM, CDR2 ANQGSEA. V was pared by 4 bases and J by 1 base, with 8 bases between. CDR3 bases: TGCAGCGTTGGCGAAGGTTCCTACGAGCAGTACTTC. As protein: CSVGEGSYEQYF.

The chain recombines TRBV19 with TRBJ2-3; D call uncertain. The CDR3 is 13 residues long. V gave up 4 bases and J gave up 0 bases, with 5 bases separating them. Germline V lookup: CDR1 LNHDA, CDR2 SQIVND (reference sequence). The CDR3 DNA follows: TGTGCCAGTAGTAAATCTAGCACAGATACGCAGTATTTT. It encodes CASSKSSTDTQYF. Together with reference TRBV19 and TRBJ2-3, the CDR3 gives the full variable domain: DGGITQSPKYLFRKEGQNVTLSCEQNLNHDAMYWYRQDPGQGLRLIYYSQIVNDFQKGDIAEGYSVSREKKESFPLTVTSAQKNPTAFYLCASSKSSTDTQYFGPGTRLTVL.